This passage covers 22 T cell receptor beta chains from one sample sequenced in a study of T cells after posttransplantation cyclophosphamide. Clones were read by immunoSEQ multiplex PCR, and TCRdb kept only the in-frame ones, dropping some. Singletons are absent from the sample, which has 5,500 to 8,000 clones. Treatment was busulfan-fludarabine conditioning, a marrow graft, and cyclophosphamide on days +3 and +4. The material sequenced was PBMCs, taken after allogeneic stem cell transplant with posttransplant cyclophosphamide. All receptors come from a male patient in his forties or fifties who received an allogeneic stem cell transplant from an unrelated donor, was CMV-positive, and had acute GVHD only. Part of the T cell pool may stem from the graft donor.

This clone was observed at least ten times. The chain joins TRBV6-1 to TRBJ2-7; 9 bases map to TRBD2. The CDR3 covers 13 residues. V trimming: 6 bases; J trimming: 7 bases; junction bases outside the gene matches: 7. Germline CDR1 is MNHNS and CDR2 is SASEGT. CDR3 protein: CASRPTSGREQYF. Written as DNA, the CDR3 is TGTGCCAGCAGGCCAACTAGCGGGCGGGAGCAGTACTTC.

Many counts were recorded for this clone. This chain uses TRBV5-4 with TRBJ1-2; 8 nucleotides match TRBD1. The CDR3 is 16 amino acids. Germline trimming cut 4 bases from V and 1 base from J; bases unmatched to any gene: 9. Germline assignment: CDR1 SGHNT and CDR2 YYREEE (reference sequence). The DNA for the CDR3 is TGTGCCAGCAGCCCCCGTCTGACAGGGGATAACTATGGCTACACCTTC. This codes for CASSPRLTGDNYGYTF. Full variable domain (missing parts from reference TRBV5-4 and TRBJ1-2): ETGVTQSPTHLIKTRGQQVTLRCSSQSGHNTVSWYQQALGQGPQFIFQYYREEENGRGNFPPRFSGLQFPNYSSELNVNALELDDSALYLCASSPRLTGDNYGYTFGSGTRLTVV.

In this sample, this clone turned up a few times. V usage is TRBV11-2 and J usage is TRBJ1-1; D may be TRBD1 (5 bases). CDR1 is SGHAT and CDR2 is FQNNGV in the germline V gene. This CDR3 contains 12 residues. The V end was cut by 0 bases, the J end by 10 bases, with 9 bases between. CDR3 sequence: CASSLERQGAFF. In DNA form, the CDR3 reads TGTGCCAGCAGCTTAGAACGCCAGGGAGCTTTCTTT.

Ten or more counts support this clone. The CDR3 DNA reads as TGTGCCAGCAGCTTGACGGGACAGGGCTCACGTATACATATCTCTGAGACCCAGTACTTC. This translates into CASSLTGQGSRIHISETQYF. The chain carries TRBV9 and TRBJ2-5; 9 nucleotides align to TRBD1. V was pared by 4 bases and J by 5 bases, with 24 bases of the junction left unmatched. Germline V lookup: CDR1 SGDLS, CDR2 YYNGEE. The CDR3 consists of 20 residues.

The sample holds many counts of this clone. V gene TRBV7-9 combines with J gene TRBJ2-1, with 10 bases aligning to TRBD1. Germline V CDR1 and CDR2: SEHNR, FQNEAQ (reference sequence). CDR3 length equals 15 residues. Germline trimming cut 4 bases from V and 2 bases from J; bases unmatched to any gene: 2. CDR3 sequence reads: CASSSGQGAYNEQFF. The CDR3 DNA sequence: TGTGCCAGCAGCTCAGGACAGGGGGCCTACAATGAGCAGTTCTTC. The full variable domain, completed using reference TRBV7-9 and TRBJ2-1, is DTGVSQNPRHKITKRGQNVTFRCDPISEHNRLYWYRQTLGQGPEFLTYFQNEAQLEKSRLLSDRFSAERPKGSFSTLEIQRTEQGDSAMYLCASSSGQGAYNEQFFGPGTRLTVL.

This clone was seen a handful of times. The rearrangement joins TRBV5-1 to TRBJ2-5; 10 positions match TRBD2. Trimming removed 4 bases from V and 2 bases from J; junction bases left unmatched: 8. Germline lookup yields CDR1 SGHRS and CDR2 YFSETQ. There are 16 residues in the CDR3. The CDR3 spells CASSGTGLATQETQYF. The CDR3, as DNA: TGCGCCAGCAGCGGGACGGGACTAGCGACGCAAGAGACCCAGTACTTC.

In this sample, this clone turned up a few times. The CDR3 protein is CASRAPGTGTYEQYF. DNA of the CDR3: TGTGCCAGCAGGGCCCCCGGGACAGGGACCTACGAGCAGTACTTC. V and J are TRBV28 and TRBJ2-7, with TRBD1 matching 9 bases. This CDR3 contains 15 residues. Germline CDR1 MDHEN, CDR2 SYDVKM. Unmatched junction bases numbered 8, after V lost 6 bases and J lost 2 bases.

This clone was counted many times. CDR3 sequence (DNA): TGTGCCAGTAGTACTTCTGGCTCCAACTATGGCTACACCTTC. Amino acid sequence: CASSTSGSNYGYTF. This sequence joins TRBV19 and TRBJ1-2, with D hard to call. CDR3 length: 14 amino acids. Trimming took 4 bases from V and 2 from J, leaving 11 bases between them. From germline, CDR1 is LNHDA and CDR2 SQIVND (reference sequence).

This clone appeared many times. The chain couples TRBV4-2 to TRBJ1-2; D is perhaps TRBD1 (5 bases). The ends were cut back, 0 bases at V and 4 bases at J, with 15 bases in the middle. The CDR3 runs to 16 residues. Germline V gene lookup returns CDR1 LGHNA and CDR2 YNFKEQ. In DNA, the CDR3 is TGTGCCAGCAGCCAAGAGGGGCTGGGGCAGATCTATGGCTACACCTTC. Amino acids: CASSQEGLGQIYGYTF.

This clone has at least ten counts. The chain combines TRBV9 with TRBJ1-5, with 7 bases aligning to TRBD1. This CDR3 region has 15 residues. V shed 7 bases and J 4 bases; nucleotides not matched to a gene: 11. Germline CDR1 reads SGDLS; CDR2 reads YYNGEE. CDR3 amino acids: CASLTTGTDNQPQHF. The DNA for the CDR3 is TGTGCCAGCCTTACTACCGGGACAGATAATCAGCCCCAGCATTTT. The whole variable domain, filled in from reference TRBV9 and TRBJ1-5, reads DSGVTQTPKHLITATGQRVTLRCSPRSGDLSVYWYQQSLDQGLQFLIQYYNGEERAKGNILERFSAQQFPDLHSELNLSSLELGDSALYFCASLTTGTDNQPQHFGDGTRLSIL.

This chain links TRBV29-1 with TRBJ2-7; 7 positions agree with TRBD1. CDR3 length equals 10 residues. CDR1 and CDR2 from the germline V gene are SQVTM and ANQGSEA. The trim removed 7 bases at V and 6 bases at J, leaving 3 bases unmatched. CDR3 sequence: CSATGTEQYF. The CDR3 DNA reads TGCAGCGCGACAGGGACCGAGCAGTACTTC.

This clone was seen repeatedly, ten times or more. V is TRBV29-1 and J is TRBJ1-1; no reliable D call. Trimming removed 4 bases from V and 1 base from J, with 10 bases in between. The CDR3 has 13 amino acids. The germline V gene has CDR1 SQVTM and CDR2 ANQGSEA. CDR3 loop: CSVVHSSNTEAFF. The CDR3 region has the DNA TGCAGCGTTGTCCACAGTTCGAACACTGAAGCTTTCTTT.

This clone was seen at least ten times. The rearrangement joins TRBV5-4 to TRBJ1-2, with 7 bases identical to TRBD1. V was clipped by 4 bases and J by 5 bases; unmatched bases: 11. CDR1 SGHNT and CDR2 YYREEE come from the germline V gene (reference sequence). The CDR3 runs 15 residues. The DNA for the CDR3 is TGTGCCAGCAGCCAAGACAGGGTAAAACGGTATGGCTACACCTTC. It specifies CASSQDRVKRYGYTF.

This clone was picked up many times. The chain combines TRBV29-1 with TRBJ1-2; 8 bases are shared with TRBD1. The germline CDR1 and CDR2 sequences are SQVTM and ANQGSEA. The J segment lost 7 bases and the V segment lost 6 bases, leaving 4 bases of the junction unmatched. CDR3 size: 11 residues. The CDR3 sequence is CSVGQGIGYTF. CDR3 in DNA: TGCAGCGTAGGACAGGGAATTGGCTACACCTTC. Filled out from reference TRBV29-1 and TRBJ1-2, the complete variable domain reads SAVISQKPSRDICQRGTSLTIQCQVDSQVTMMFWYRQQPGQSLTLIATANQGSEATYESGFVIDKFPISRPNLTFSTLTVSNMSPEDSSIYLCSVGQGIGYTFGSGTRLTVV.

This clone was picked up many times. CDR3 bases: TGCGCCAGCAGCCAAGAATCGGGTCAGATAAACACCGGGGAGCTGTTTTTT. Translation: CASSQESGQINTGELFF. The chain links TRBV4-3 to TRBJ2-2; D is undetermined. CDR3 size: 17 residues. The germline CDR1 and CDR2 sequences are LGHNA and YSLEER. Trimming removed 0 bases at V and 2 bases at J, with 13 bases between.

DNA of the CDR3: TGTGCCAGCAGCGTACGCGGGGGGGAAGAGACCCAGTACTTC. Translated: CASSVRGGEETQYF. The chain employs TRBV9 and TRBJ2-5, with 9 bases that match TRBD2. Trimming removed 1 base from V and 3 bases from J; junction bases left unmatched: 1. This CDR3 contains 14 residues. Germline CDR1 SGDLS, CDR2 YYNGEE.

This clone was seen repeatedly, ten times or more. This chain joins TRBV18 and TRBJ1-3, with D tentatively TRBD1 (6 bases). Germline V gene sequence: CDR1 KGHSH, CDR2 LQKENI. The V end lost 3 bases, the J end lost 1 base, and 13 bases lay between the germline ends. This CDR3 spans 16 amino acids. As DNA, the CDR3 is TGTGCCAGCTCACCTCCGCGGACAGTATCTGGAAACACCATATATTTT. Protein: CASSPPRTVSGNTIYF. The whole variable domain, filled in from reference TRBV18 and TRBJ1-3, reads NAGVMQNPRHLVRRRGQEARLRCSPMKGHSHVYWYRQLPEEGLKFMVYLQKENIIDESGMPKERFSAEFPKEGPSILRIQQVVRGDSAAYFCASSPPRTVSGNTIYFGEGSWLTVV.

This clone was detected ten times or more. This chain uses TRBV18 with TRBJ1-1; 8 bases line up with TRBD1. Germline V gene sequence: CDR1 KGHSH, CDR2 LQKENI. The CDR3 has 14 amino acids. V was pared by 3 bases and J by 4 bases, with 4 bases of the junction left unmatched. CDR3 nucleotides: TGTGCCAGCTCACCCTTCGACAGGGGCACTGAAGCTTTCTTT. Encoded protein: CASSPFDRGTEAFF.

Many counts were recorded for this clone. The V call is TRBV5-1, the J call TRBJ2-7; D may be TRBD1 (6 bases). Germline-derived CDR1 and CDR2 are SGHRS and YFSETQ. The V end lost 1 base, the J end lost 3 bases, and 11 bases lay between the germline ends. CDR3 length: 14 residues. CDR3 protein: CASSLSGQFYEQYF. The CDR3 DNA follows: TGCGCCAGCAGCTTGTCCGGACAGTTCTACGAGCAGTACTTC. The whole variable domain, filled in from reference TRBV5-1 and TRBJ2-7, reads KAGVTQTPRYLIKTRGQQVTLSCSPISGHRSVSWYQQTPGQGLQFLFEYFSETQRNKGNFPGRFSGRQFSNSRSEMNVSTLELGDSALYLCASSLSGQFYEQYFGPGTRLTVT.

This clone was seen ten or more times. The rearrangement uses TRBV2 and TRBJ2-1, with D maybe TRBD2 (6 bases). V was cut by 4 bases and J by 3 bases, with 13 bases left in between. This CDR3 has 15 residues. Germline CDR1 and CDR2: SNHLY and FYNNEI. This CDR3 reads CASSGSTGSYNEQFF. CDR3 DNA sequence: TGTGCCAGCAGTGGATCAACCGGGAGCTACAATGAGCAGTTCTTC. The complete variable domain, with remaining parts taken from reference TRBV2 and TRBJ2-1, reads EPEVTQTPSHQVTQMGQEVILRCVPISNHLYFYWYRQILGQKVEFLVSFYNNEISEKSEIFDDQFSVERPDGSNFTLKIRSTKLEDSAMYFCASSGSTGSYNEQFFGPGTRLTVL.

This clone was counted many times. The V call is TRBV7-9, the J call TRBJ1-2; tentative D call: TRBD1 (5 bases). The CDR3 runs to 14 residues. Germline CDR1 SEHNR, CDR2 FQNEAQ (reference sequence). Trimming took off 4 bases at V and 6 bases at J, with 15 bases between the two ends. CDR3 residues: CASSSRQRLDGYTF. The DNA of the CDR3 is TGTGCCAGCAGCTCCCGACAGCGCCTCGATGGCTACACCTTC.

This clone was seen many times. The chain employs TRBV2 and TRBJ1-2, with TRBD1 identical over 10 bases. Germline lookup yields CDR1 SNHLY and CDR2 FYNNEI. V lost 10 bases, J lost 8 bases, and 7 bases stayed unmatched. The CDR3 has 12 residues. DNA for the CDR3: TGTGCCATCCCGGGACAGGGGTGGGGCTACACCTTC. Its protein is CAIPGQGWGYTF.